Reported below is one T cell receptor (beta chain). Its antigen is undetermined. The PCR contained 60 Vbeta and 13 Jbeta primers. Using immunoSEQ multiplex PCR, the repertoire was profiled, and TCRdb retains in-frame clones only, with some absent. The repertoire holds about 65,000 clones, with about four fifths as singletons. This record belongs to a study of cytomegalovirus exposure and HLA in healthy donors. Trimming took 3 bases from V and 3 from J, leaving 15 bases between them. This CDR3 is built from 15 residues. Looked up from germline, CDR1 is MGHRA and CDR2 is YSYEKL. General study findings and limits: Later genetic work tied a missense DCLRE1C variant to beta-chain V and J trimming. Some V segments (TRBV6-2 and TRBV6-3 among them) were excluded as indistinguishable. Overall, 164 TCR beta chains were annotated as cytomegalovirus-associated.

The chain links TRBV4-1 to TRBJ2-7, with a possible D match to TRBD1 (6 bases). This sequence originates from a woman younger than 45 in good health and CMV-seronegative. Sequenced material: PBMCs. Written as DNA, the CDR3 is TGCGCCAGCAGCCAGTCGGGACAAGTGATCTACGAGCAGTACTTC. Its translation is CASSQSGQVIYEQYF.